The rows below give T cell receptor beta chains drawn from one sample of a study of blood T cell repertoires in COVID-19. Clones were read by immunoSEQ multiplex PCR, and TCRdb kept only the in-frame ones, dropping some. The table shows about 180,000 clones, with about 81% occurring only once. Source material: peripheral blood. These receptors were collected from an elderly woman with COVID-19, enrolled during active disease. The CDR3 runs from the conserved cysteine through the conserved F or W. Each record gives: clone size, J gene, V gene, D gene, CDR3 protein, CDR3 DNA. A D gene is named only where the DNA matches it firmly. Clone sizes are given selectively: once, few, many, or a class where the clone is expanded.

abundance: .
j_gene: TRBJ2-5
v_gene: TRBV7-2
d_gene: TRBD1
CDR3aa: CASSVNRGKETQYF
CDR3nt: TGTGCCAGCAGCGTCAACAGGGGGAAAGAGACCCAGTACTTC

abundance: .
j_gene: TRBJ2-1
v_gene: TRBV3-1/TRBV3-2
d_gene: .
CDR3aa: CASSQKRASNEQFF
CDR3nt: TGTGCCAGCAGCCAAAAACGAGCTTCCAATGAGCAGTTCTTC

abundance: few
j_gene: TRBJ2-7
v_gene: TRBV7-9
d_gene: TRBD1
CDR3aa: CASSFWDRAYEQYF
CDR3nt: TGTGCCAGCAGCTTTTGGGACAGGGCCTACGAGCAGTACTTC

abundance: .
j_gene: TRBJ1-3
v_gene: TRBV7-2
d_gene: .
CDR3aa: CASSFMRSGNTIYF
CDR3nt: TGTGCCAGCAGCTTCATGCGGTCTGGAAACACCATATATTTT

abundance: .
j_gene: TRBJ2-3
v_gene: TRBV5-1
d_gene: .
CDR3aa: CASSLDGGVSTDTQYF
CDR3nt: TGCGCCAGCAGCTTAGACGGCGGGGTTAGCACAGATACGCAGTATTTT

abundance: .
j_gene: TRBJ1-1
v_gene: TRBV11-1
d_gene: .
CDR3aa: CASSPTEYMNTEAFF
CDR3nt: TGTGCCAGCAGCCCGACAGAGTATATGAACACTGAAGCTTTCTTT

abundance: .
j_gene: TRBJ1-2
v_gene: TRBV7-8
d_gene: .
CDR3aa: CASSINRVAYGYTF
CDR3nt: TGTGCCAGCAGCATAAACAGGGTCGCCTATGGCTACACCTTC

abundance: once
j_gene: TRBJ2-2
v_gene: TRBV15
d_gene: TRBD2
CDR3aa: CATSRTRLAGAGELFF
CDR3nt: TGTGCCACCAGCAGAACAAGACTAGCGGGGGCCGGGGAGCTGTTTTTT

abundance: .
j_gene: TRBJ1-1
v_gene: TRBV19
d_gene: TRBD1
CDR3aa: CASATDRDTEAFF
CDR3nt: TGTGCCAGTGCGACTGACAGGGACACTGAAGCTTTCTTT

abundance: .
j_gene: TRBJ2-5
v_gene: TRBV27
d_gene: TRBD2
CDR3aa: CASTRLAGGLQETQYF
CDR3nt: TGTGCCAGCACCCGACTAGCGGGGGGCCTCCAAGAGACCCAGTACTTC

abundance: .
j_gene: TRBJ2-2
v_gene: TRBV5-4
d_gene: TRBD2
CDR3aa: CASSSGTSRTGELFF
CDR3nt: TGTGCCAGCAGCTCCGGGACTAGCAGAACCGGGGAGCTGTTTTTT

abundance: .
j_gene: TRBJ1-2
v_gene: TRBV28
d_gene: .
CDR3aa: CASSSPPVYGYTF
CDR3nt: TGTGCCAGCAGTTCCCCTCCGGTCTATGGCTACACCTTC